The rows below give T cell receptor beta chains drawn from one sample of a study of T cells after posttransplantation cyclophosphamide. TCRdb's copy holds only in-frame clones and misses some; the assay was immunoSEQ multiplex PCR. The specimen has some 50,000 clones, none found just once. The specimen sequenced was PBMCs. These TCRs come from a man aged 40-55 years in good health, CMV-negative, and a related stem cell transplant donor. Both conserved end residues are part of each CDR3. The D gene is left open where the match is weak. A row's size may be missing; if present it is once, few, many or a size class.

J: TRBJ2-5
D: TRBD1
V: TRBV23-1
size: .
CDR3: CASSQSGQGKETQYF
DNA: TGCGCCAGCAGTCAATCTGGACAGGGGAAAGAGACCCAGTACTTC

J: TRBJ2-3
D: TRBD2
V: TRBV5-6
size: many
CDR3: CASSLERDGMLNTQYF
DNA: TGTGCCAGCAGCTTGGAGCGGGATGGTATGTTGAATACGCAGTATTTT

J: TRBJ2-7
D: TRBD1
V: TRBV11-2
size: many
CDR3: CASSPYRGSYEQYF
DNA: TGTGCCAGCAGCCCTTACAGGGGCTCCTACGAGCAGTACTTC

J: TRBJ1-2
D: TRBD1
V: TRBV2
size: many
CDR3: CASRQGTEAGYTF
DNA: TGTGCCAGCAGGCAAGGGACAGAGGCTGGCTACACCTTC

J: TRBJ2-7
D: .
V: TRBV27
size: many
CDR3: CASSPPLSYEQYF
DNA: TGTGCCAGCAGTCCCCCTTTATCCTACGAGCAGTACTTC

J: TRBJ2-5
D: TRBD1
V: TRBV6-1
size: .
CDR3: CASSLGQGRETQYF
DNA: TGTGCCAGCAGCCTGGGACAGGGGAGGGAGACCCAGTACTTC

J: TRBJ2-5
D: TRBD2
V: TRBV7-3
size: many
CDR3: CASRSERETAVPETQYF
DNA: TGTGCCAGCAGATCCGAGCGGGAGACAGCGGTTCCAGAGACCCAGTACTTC

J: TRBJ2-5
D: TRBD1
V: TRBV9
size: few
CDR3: CASSARPTLRRQGQETQYF
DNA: TGTGCTAGCAGCGCCCGCCCCACCCTCCGACGACAGGGTCAAGAGACCCAGTACTTC

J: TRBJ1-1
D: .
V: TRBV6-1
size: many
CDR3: CASSDRENTEAFF
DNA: TGTGCCAGCAGTGACCGGGAAAACACTGAAGCTTTCTTT

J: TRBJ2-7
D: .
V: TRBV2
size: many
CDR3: CASSEDQSGFYEQYF
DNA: TGTGCCAGCAGTGAAGATCAGAGCGGCTTCTACGAGCAGTACTTC

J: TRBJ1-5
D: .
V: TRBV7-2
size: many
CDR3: CASSLDSGQPQHF
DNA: TGTGCCAGCAGCTTAGATTCGGGTCAGCCCCAGCATTTT

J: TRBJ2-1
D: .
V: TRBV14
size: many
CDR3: CASSLYRVSYNEQFF
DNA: TGTGCCAGCAGCCTCTACAGAGTCTCCTACAATGAGCAGTTCTTC

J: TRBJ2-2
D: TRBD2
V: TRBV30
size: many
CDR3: CAWGTSGIGELFF
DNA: TGTGCCTGGGGGACTAGCGGGATCGGGGAGCTGTTTTTT

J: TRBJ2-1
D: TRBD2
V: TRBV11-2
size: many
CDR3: CASSLGTSGGGNEQFF
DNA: TGTGCCAGCAGCCTTGGGACTAGCGGGGGGGGGAATGAGCAGTTCTTC

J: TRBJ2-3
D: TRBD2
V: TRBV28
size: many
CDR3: CASSFRLAGGYTQYF
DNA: TGTGCCAGCAGTTTCCGACTAGCGGGAGGGTATACGCAGTATTTT

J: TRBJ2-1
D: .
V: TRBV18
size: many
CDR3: CASSPPTSSGYGEQFF
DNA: TGTGCCAGCTCACCACCCACATCCAGCGGGTACGGTGAGCAGTTCTTC

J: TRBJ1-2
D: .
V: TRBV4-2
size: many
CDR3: CASSHFSRELRGYTF
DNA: TGTGCCAGCAGCCATTTCTCACGGGAGCTCCGTGGCTACACCTTC

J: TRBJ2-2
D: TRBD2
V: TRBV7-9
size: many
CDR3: CASSPRTSGSWANTGELFF
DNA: TGTGCCAGCAGCCCGAGGACTAGCGGGAGTTGGGCGAACACCGGGGAGCTGTTTTTT

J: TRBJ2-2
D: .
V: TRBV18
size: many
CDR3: CASSPPSGTNTGELFF
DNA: TGTGCCAGCTCACCACCTAGCGGAACGAACACCGGGGAGCTGTTTTTT

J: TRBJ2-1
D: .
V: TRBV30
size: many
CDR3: CAWKWATMRQFF
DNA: TGTGCCTGGAAGTGGGCTACAATGAGGCAGTTCTTC

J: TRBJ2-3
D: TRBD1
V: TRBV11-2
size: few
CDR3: CASSTRQGARDTQYF
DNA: TGTGCCAGCAGCACAAGACAGGGGGCGAGAGATACGCAGTATTTT

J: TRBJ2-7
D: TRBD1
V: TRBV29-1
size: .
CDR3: CSVGRDRGTYEQYF
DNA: TGCAGCGTTGGGCGAGACAGGGGGACCTACGAGCAGTACTTC

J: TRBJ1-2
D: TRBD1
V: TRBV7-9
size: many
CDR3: CASSLRQGASYGYTF
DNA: TGTGCCAGCAGCTTAAGACAGGGGGCTAGCTATGGCTACACCTTC

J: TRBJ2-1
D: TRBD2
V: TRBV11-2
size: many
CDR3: CASSLDRTSDEQFF
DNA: TGTGCCAGCAGCTTAGATAGGACTAGCGATGAGCAGTTCTTC